The rows below give T cell receptor beta chains drawn from one sample of a study of T cells after posttransplantation cyclophosphamide. Clones were sequenced by immunoSEQ multiplex PCR, and TCRdb holds only the in-frame ones, with some missing. Of roughly 7,000 clones listed, 60% to 85% are singletons. Sequenced input: memory CD4+ T cells sorted from blood. Every receptor here comes from a woman in her forties or fifties in good health and a related stem cell transplant donor. The CDR3 runs from the conserved cysteine through the conserved F or W. Fields, in order: D gene, V gene, J gene, CDR3 protein, CDR3 DNA. D genes are given only for firm matches.

>NA|TRBV5-1|TRBJ2-2
CASSFQGLPGELFF
TGCGCCAGCAGCTTCCAGGGTCTTCCCGGGGAGCTGTTTTTT
>NA|TRBV19|TRBJ2-1
CASSIARGRYNEQFF
TGTGCCAGTAGTATTGCCAGGGGTCGATACAATGAGCAGTTCTTC
>NA|TRBV9|TRBJ2-7
CASSVYPSSYEQYF
TGTGCCAGCAGCGTTTATCCTAGCTCCTACGAGCAGTACTTC
>NA|TRBV23-1|TRBJ1-5
CASSQSDSTYSNQPQHF
TGCGCCAGCAGTCAATCGGACTCCACGTATAGCAATCAGCCCCAGCATTTT
>NA|TRBV7-2|TRBJ1-4
CASSLGRREREKLFF
TGTGCCAGCAGCTTAGGTCGGAGGGAGCGTGAAAAACTGTTTTTT
>NA|TRBV27|TRBJ2-7
CASSWGDGYEQYF
TGTGCCAGCAGTTGGGGGGACGGCTACGAGCAGTACTTC
>NA|TRBV5-1|TRBJ1-3
CASSFGPQTHGPGSGNTIYF
TGCGCCAGCAGCTTCGGTCCCCAAACCCATGGGCCTGGCTCTGGAAACACCATATATTTT
>TRBD2|TRBV2|TRBJ2-5
CASSGGAGGSQETQYF
TGTGCCAGCAGTGGAGGAGCGGGAGGATCCCAAGAGACCCAGTACTTC
>NA|TRBV11-3|TRBJ2-3
CASSLGLSVDTQYF
TGTGCCAGCAGCTTAGGACTGTCAGTCGATACGCAGTATTTT
>TRBD1|TRBV6-1|TRBJ1-2
CASSSSQGVWGYTF
TGTGCCAGCAGTTCCTCCCAGGGGGTTTGGGGCTACACCTTC